This T cell receptor (beta chain) was identified in a study of graft-versus-host responses after intestinal transplantation. In the study overall: Recipients across the board were started on anti-thymocyte globulin induction, then kept on tacrolimus and steroids for roughly 3 years. Study-wide findings and caveats: Some GvH clones appeared in ileal mucosa or blood before recipient bone marrow. The study found high graft-versus-host to host-versus-graft clonal ratios in allografts of patients with graft-donor T cell macrochimerism.

The CDR3 contains 17 residues. Germline CDR1 reads MGHRA; CDR2 reads YSYEKL. Germline trimming cut 3 bases from V and 0 bases from J; bases unmatched to any gene: 7. A note on this clone: Its cognate antigen is unknown.

Data came from immunoSEQ multiplex PCR; TCRdb stores just in-frame clones and leaves some out. The table lists 40,000 or so clones, roughly 89% of them singletons. This clonotype was sampled from a human patient who received an intestinal transplant, so some T cells may come from the graft donor. This material consisted of PBMCs, taken roughly 270 days after transplant. The chain joins TRBV4-1 to TRBJ2-1; 8 bases line up with TRBD2. CDR3 sequence reads: CASSQIAGLSSYNEQFF. The CDR3 DNA follows: TGCGCCAGCAGCCAGATAGCGGGGCTTAGCTCCTACAATGAGCAGTTCTTC.